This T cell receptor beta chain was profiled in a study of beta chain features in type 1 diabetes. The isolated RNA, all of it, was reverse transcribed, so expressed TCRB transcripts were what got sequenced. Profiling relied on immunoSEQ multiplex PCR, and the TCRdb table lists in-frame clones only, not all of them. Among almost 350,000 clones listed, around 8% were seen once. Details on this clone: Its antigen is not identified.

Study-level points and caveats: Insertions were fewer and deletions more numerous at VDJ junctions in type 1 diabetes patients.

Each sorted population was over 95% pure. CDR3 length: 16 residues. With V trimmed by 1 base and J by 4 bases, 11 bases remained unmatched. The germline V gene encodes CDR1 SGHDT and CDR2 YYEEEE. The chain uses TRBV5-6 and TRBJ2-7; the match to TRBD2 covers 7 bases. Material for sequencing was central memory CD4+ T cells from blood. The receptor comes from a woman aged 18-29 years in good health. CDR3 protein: CASSLRSAGVGYEQYF. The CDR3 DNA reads TGTGCCAGCAGCTTGAGGAGCGCGGGAGTCGGGTACGAGCAGTACTTC.